The rows below give T cell receptor beta chains drawn from one sample of a study of human thymus T cells. The table came from immunoSEQ multiplex PCR; TCRdb's copy has only in-frame clones and leaves some out. The sample carries 57,000 or so clones, 94% recorded once. Sequencing was performed on blood. These receptors all come from a boy in the first two years of life with a congenital heart defect but otherwise immunologically healthy. The CDR3 runs from the conserved cysteine through the conserved F or W.

V gene	J gene	CDR3 protein
TRBV30	TRBJ1-3	CAWSKELQTIYF
TRBV4-3	TRBJ2-7	CASSQATNYYEQYF
TRBV7-9	TRBJ2-7	CASSLATRDRGPYEQYF
TRBV6-5	TRBJ2-7	CASSYSRDRGGHEQYF
TRBV28	TRBJ2-5	CASSLGGQETQYF
TRBV7-2	TRBJ2-3	CASSWTGGTDTQYF
TRBV30	TRBJ2-7	CAWSDRYHEQYF
TRBV19	TRBJ1-2	CASSNSNYGYTF
TRBV7-9	TRBJ1-4	CAGGIPNEKLFF
TRBV5-6	TRBJ2-5	CASSLKGREGRETQYF
TRBV11-2	TRBJ1-4	CASSEMGRMNEKLFF
TRBV6-4	TRBJ2-3	CASSDQGDTDTQYF
TRBV14	TRBJ2-1	CASSLRQLTVPYNEQFF
TRBV5-1	TRBJ2-7	CASSGSGEQYF
TRBV21-1	TRBJ2-1	CASSKEVAGCQFF
TRBV27	TRBJ2-2	CASSRLNTGELFF
TRBV7-2	TRBJ2-1	CASSLSGSKYNEQFF
TRBV4-3	TRBJ1-5	CASSQDQAGAQPQHF
TRBV5-1	TRBJ2-7	CASSSRLAGPYEQYF
TRBV11-2	TRBJ2-7	CASSVPGLAGGQEQYF
TRBV2	TRBJ2-7	CASSDVGGYFYEQYF
TRBV7-2	TRBJ2-7	CASSSLQGYEQYF
TRBV6-6	TRBJ2-3	CASSGWLAGTDTQYF
TRBV5-4	TRBJ2-5	CASSLALQETQYF
TRBV2	TRBJ2-1	CASSGEVAGGYGEQFF
TRBV27	TRBJ2-1	CASSLGTSIRNEQFF
TRBV7-2	TRBJ1-2	CASSLGTGYTF
TRBV2	TRBJ2-7	CASSEGAGWDEQYF
TRBV27	TRBJ1-5	CASSWGTGLNQPQHF
TRBV27	TRBJ2-3	CASSFSTDTQYF
TRBV2	TRBJ1-3	CASIRGISGNTIYF
TRBV4-1	TRBJ2-5	CASSQDPPTGVETQYF
TRBV19	TRBJ1-1	CASSIQGNTEAFF
TRBV4-3	TRBJ1-5	CASSQDVRGNQPQHF
TRBV25-1	TRBJ2-1	CASSVSRQASSYNEQFF
TRBV29-1	TRBJ1-2	CSGRDSGGYTF
TRBV5-4	TRBJ2-3	CASSLGAGTATDTQYF
TRBV19	TRBJ2-3	CASRLGPRTDTQYF
TRBV2	TRBJ2-2	CASTMTATNTGELFF
TRBV19	TRBJ1-5	CASSIASRAGNQPQHF
TRBV7-8	TRBJ2-4	CASSRDRKNIQYF
TRBV5-5	TRBJ2-5	CASSLAPEGETQYF
TRBV18	TRBJ2-3	CASSPSWLAGTDTQYF
TRBV11-3	TRBJ1-3	CASSLGGSTGNTIYF